Shown below are 8 T cell receptor beta chains from a single sample sequenced in a study of shared clonotypes between healthy human individuals. Some clones are missing from TCRdb's copy, which holds only in-frame ones; the method was immunoSEQ multiplex PCR. Of roughly 2 million clones listed, over 85% are singletons. Material for sequencing was naive CD4+ T cells sorted from blood. Specified subset: CD45RA+ positively selected. The receptors derive from a man between 18 and 29 years old in good health.

The chain recombines TRBV6-4 with TRBJ2-6; 7 bases agree with TRBD1. Per the germline V gene, CDR1 is MRHNA and CDR2 is SNTAGT. This CDR3 has 21 residues. The trim removed 2 bases at V and 1 base at J, leaving 17 bases unmatched. CDR3 protein: CASSDKQGFAVGLSGANVLTF. As DNA, the CDR3 is TGTGCCAGCAGTGACAAACAGGGGTTTGCCGTAGGTCTTTCTGGGGCCAACGTCCTGACTTTC.

This chain joins TRBV6-5 and TRBJ2-3; the match to TRBD1 covers 7 bases. Germline CDR1 and CDR2: MNHEY and SVGAGI. Trimming removed 5 bases from V and 2 bases from J; junction bases left unmatched: 4. The CDR3 is made up of 14 amino acids. Here the CDR3 reads CASSRQGVTDTQYF. In nucleotides, the CDR3 is TGTGCCAGCAGTAGACAGGGTGTCACAGATACGCAGTATTTT.

V and J are TRBV7-9 and TRBJ1-6; no reliable D call. V lost 3 bases and J 7 bases, leaving 13 bases between the germline ends. The CDR3 has 15 amino acids. The V gene's germline CDR1 is SEHNR and CDR2 FQNEAQ (reference sequence). Written as DNA, the CDR3 is TGTGCCAGCAGCTTTCCTATGCGTGAGAATTCACCCCTCCACTTT. Residues: CASSFPMRENSPLHF.

This clone turned up a few times. This chain links TRBV6-1 with TRBJ2-7; D unresolved. The CDR3 has 16 residues. Germline CDR1 reads MNHNS; CDR2 reads SASEGT. V dropped 0 bases and J dropped 6 bases, with 18 bases sitting between them. The CDR3 region is CASSEAIMGLVGEQYF. CDR3 nucleotides: TGTGCCAGCAGTGAAGCAATAATGGGGTTGGTCGGCGAGCAGTACTTC.

The V and J genes are TRBV7-2 and TRBJ2-5; 7 nucleotides match TRBD2. The CDR3 sequence is 14 residues long. The V gene's germline CDR1 is SGHTA and CDR2 FQGNSA. V lost 1 base, J lost 3 bases, and 2 bases stayed unmatched. CDR3 region: CASSLGGSEETQYF. The CDR3 DNA is TGTGCCAGCAGCTTAGGCGGGAGCGAAGAGACCCAGTACTTC.

This clone was detected only once. The chain joins TRBV18 to TRBJ2-1; D might be TRBD1 (5 bases). V was shortened by 6 bases and J by 8 bases, with 11 bases between the two germline ends. This CDR3 region has 12 residues. Looked up from germline, CDR1 is KGHSH and CDR2 is LQKENI. The CDR3 spells CASSPQGYEQFF. The CDR3 bases are TGTGCCAGCTCGCCGCAGGGCTATGAGCAGTTCTTC.

The CDR3 is CASSSTTSWRNEQFF. Written as DNA, the CDR3 is TGCGCCAGCAGCTCTACGACTAGCTGGAGGAATGAGCAGTTCTTC. The chain combines TRBV5-1 with TRBJ2-1; 7 bases map to TRBD2. Per the germline V gene, CDR1 is SGHRS and CDR2 is YFSETQ. V shed 3 bases and J 7 bases; nucleotides not matched to a gene: 10. The CDR3 covers 15 residues. The variable domain in full, with the rest retrieved from reference TRBV5-1 and TRBJ2-1, is KAGVTQTPRYLIKTRGQQVTLSCSPISGHRSVSWYQQTPGQGLQFLFEYFSETQRNKGNFPGRFSGRQFSNSRSEMNVSTLELGDSALYLCASSSTTSWRNEQFFGPGTRLTVL.

This clone has a single count. The rearrangement uses TRBV29-1 and TRBJ1-4; D gene unclear. The CDR3 spans 13 residues. Germline V gene lookup returns CDR1 SQVTM and CDR2 ANQGSEA. With 5 bases removed from V and 8 bases from J, the gap between germline ends came to 15 bases. CDR3 protein: CSVSGPKWEKLFF. Here the CDR3 DNA reads TGCAGCGTTTCTGGACCTAAATGGGAAAAACTGTTTTTT.